The rows below give T cell receptor beta chains drawn from one sample of a study of cytomegalovirus exposure and HLA in healthy donors. Data came from immunoSEQ multiplex PCR; TCRdb stores just in-frame clones and leaves some out. The table has about 210,000 clones, roughly nine tenths seen once. The sequencing sample was made of PBMCs. Receptors were obtained from a boy between 2 and 10 years old in good health and CMV-seronegative. CDR3s include the opening cysteine and the closing phenylalanine or tryptophan. The order of the fields is CDR3 length, D gene, clone size, V gene, J gene, CDR3 protein, CDR3 DNA. A D gene is named only where the DNA matches it firmly. The size entry is marked missing in some rows and otherwise reads once, few, many or a size class.

length: 16; D: TRBD2; size: once; V: TRBV19; J: TRBJ2-1; CDR3: CASSIGLAASYNEQFF; DNA: TGTGCCAGTAGTATAGGACTAGCGGCCTCCTACAATGAGCAGTTCTTC
length: 16; D: TRBD1; size: -; V: TRBV19; J: TRBJ1-5; CDR3: CASSIHRGRADQPQHF; DNA: TGTGCCAGTAGTATACACAGGGGGCGGGCGGATCAGCCCCAGCATTTT
length: 12; D: TRBD1; size: -; V: TRBV5-1; J: TRBJ2-1; CDR3: CASSFAGGEQFF; DNA: TGCGCCAGCAGCTTCGCAGGGGGTGAGCAGTTCTTC
length: 16; D: -; size: once; V: TRBV29-1; J: TRBJ1-3; CDR3: CSVAHQAAGPGNTIYF; DNA: TGCAGCGTTGCCCATCAGGCCGCGGGTCCTGGAAACACCATATATTTT
length: 15; D: TRBD1; size: -; V: TRBV5-1; J: TRBJ2-7; CDR3: CASSLGTGIGYEQYF; DNA: TGCGCCAGCAGCTTGGGGACAGGAATCGGCTACGAGCAGTACTTC
length: 12; D: -; size: -; V: TRBV28; J: TRBJ2-7; CDR3: CASSSTRDKQYF; DNA: TGTGCCAGCAGTTCCACCCGGGACAAGCAGTACTTC
length: 13; D: TRBD1; size: once; V: TRBV30; J: TRBJ2-7; CDR3: CAWSVGTEYEQYF; DNA: TGTGCCTGGAGTGTTGGGACAGAGTACGAGCAGTACTTC
length: 15; D: TRBD1; size: -; V: TRBV19; J: TRBJ1-1; CDR3: CASSFTGQAGGEAFF; DNA: TGTGCCAGTAGTTTCACCGGACAGGCAGGAGGTGAAGCTTTCTTT
length: 13; D: -; size: once; V: TRBV7-2; J: TRBJ1-2; CDR3: CASSLEQQYGYTF; DNA: TGTGCCAGCAGCTTAGAACAGCAGTATGGCTACACCTTC
length: 15; D: -; size: -; V: TRBV5-4; J: TRBJ2-2; CDR3: CASSYLAPNTGELFF; DNA: TGTGCCAGCAGCTATTTGGCCCCGAACACCGGGGAGCTGTTTTTT
length: 15; D: TRBD2; size: -; V: TRBV28; J: TRBJ2-1; CDR3: CASSLAGTRKSEQFF; DNA: TGTGCCAGCAGTTTAGCCGGGACTAGAAAGAGTGAGCAGTTCTTC
length: 14; D: -; size: -; V: TRBV7-2; J: TRBJ2-7; CDR3: CASSSREGDYEQYF; DNA: TGTGCCAGCAGCTCAAGGGAAGGGGACTACGAGCAGTACTTC
length: 20; D: TRBD1; size: -; V: TRBV18; J: TRBJ2-6; CDR3: CASSPLHVAGGLSGANVLTF; DNA: TGTGCCAGCTCACCACTTCACGTAGCAGGGGGCCTCTCTGGGGCCAACGTCCTGACTTTC
length: 14; D: TRBD1; size: -; V: TRBV27; J: TRBJ2-7; CDR3: CASNPGTGVHEQYF; DNA: TGTGCCAGCAATCCCGGGACAGGGGTCCACGAGCAGTACTTC
length: 18; D: -; size: -; V: TRBV7-9; J: TRBJ2-7; CDR3: CASSSTDHEGLMAYEQYF; DNA: TGTGCCAGCAGCTCCACCGATCATGAGGGACTGATGGCCTACGAGCAGTACTTC
length: 17; D: -; size: -; V: TRBV7-9; J: TRBJ2-7; CDR3: CASSPLRGTKYTNEQYF; DNA: TGTGCCAGCAGCCCGTTAAGAGGCACCAAATATACGAACGAGCAGTACTTC
length: 13; D: -; size: -; V: TRBV6-1; J: TRBJ1-6; CDR3: CASSEARNTPLHF; DNA: TGTGCCAGCAGTGAGGCTAGGAATACACCCCTCCACTTT